This T cell receptor beta chain appears in the sequencing data of a study of blood T cell repertoires in COVID-19. Germline V CDR1 and CDR2: LGHDT, YNNKEL (reference sequence). Trimming took 0 bases from V and 4 from J, leaving 7 bases between them. The CDR3 runs to 13 residues. The data were produced by immunoSEQ multiplex PCR, yet TCRdb's version contains in-frame clones alone and is incomplete. Of tens of thousands of clones in the sample, 75% to 85% were seen once. In this sample, this clone turned up a few times. The same CDR3 also results from other DNA sequences found in this sample. V is TRBV3-1 (or the pseudogene TRBV3-2) and J is TRBJ2-7; tentative D call: TRBD2 (6 bases). Sequenced material: peripheral blood. The TCR sequence derives from an elderly woman with acute or convalescent COVID-19. CDR3 protein: CASSQEGGYEQYF. The CDR3 nucleotides are TGTGCCAGCAGCCAAGAGGGGGGTTACGAGCAGTACTTC.